Below are 26 T cell receptor beta chains sequenced from a single sample in a study of T cell repertoires in cytomegalovirus infection. TCRdb passed the reads through MiXCR, listing each CDR3 protein once. The data hold hundreds of thousands of distinct CDR3 sequences, with roughly 30% observed a single time. The antigens these receptors bind are not known. This specimen consisted of cultured CD8+ T cells from PBMCs, obtained from culture after CMV antigen stimulation. The origin of the receptors is a human donor in good health (CMV status not recorded). Some clones in this sample may be carry-over from other donors' samples.

The CDR3 here is CASSFLQGAGAFF. Here the CDR3 DNA reads TGTGCCAGCAGTTTCTTACAGGGGGCTGGGGCTTTCTTT. The J gene is TRBJ1-1, the V gene TRBV12-3 or TRBV12-4; 9 bases fit TRBD1. Unmatched junction bases numbered 7, after V lost 3 bases and J lost 11 bases. The CDR3 contains 13 residues.

This clonotype was observed a few times. This chain links TRBV2 with TRBJ1-4; D gene uncertain. Germline V gene lookup returns CDR1 SNHLY and CDR2 FYNNEI. The V gene lost 6 bases and the J gene lost 3 bases, with 2 bases spanning the gap. The CDR3 length is 11 residues. The CDR3 bases are TGTGCCAGCAGGGCTAATGAAAAACTGTTTTTT. Encoded protein: CASRANEKLFF.

The chain employs TRBV4-1 and TRBJ1-2, with a weak D call TRBD1 (6 bases). The V end was cut by 3 bases, the J end by 6 bases, with 17 bases between. The germline V gene encodes CDR1 MGHRA and CDR2 YSYEKL. This CDR3 has 15 residues. The DNA for the CDR3 is TGCGCCAGCAGCCAGTCAGGGGACGGGGGAAATGGCTACACCTTC. It codes for CASSQSGDGGNGYTF.

This clonotype was found a few times. The V and J genes are TRBV12-3 or TRBV12-4 and TRBJ2-2, with TRBD2 matching 7 bases. The ends lost 6 bases at V and 6 bases at J; junction bases unmatched: 13. The CDR3 covers 16 residues. This chain's CDR3 is CASSPIWGRAAGELFF. The CDR3 DNA sequence: TGTGCCAGCAGCCCTATTTGGGGGAGGGCGGCCGGGGAGCTGTTTTTT.

This clonotype was observed a few times. The chain combines TRBV19 with TRBJ2-2, with 8 bases aligning to TRBD1. This CDR3 is built from 16 residues. The germline CDR1 and CDR2 sequences are LNHDA and SQIVND (reference sequence). V was clipped by 6 bases and J by 2 bases; unmatched bases: 8. CDR3 coding DNA: TGTGCCAGTAGCGACTTAGACAGGGGCAACACCGGGGAGCTGTTTTTT. This sequence encodes CASSDLDRGNTGELFF.

This clonotype was recorded at least ten times. The gene calls are TRBV7-2 and TRBJ1-1; D is possibly TRBD1 (5 bases). Trimming pared 5 bases from V and 1 base from J, leaving 14 bases between. The CDR3 totals 15 residues. CDR1 and CDR2 from the germline V gene are SGHTA and FQGNSA. This CDR3 reads CASSLNAGPNTEAFF. CDR3 bases: TGTGCCAGCAGCCTAAACGCGGGACCGAACACTGAAGCTTTCTTT.

In regard to this clonotype: A much larger clone lies a single base off, so this may be a read error. The chain combines TRBV7-2 with TRBJ2-5; TRBD2 agrees at 7 bases. The CDR3 contains 15 residues. The trim removed 3 bases at V and 1 base at J, leaving 5 bases unmatched. Per germline, CDR1 SGHTA and CDR2 FQGNSA. CDR3 amino acids: CTSSLSGAFQETQYF. Written as DNA, the CDR3 is TGTACCAGCAGCTTGAGCGGGGCTTTCCAAGAGACCCAGTACTTC.

This clonotype has just a few counts. This sequence joins TRBV7-9 and TRBJ1-1; D is uncertain. The ends were cut back, 1 base at V and 3 bases at J, with 21 bases in the middle. The CDR3 contains 18 residues. The germline gives CDR1 SEHNR, CDR2 FQNEAQ (reference sequence). CDR3 residues: CASSLGVFDGGLDTEAFF. As DNA, the CDR3 is TGTGCCAGCAGCTTAGGTGTTTTTGACGGCGGTTTAGACACTGAAGCTTTCTTT.

The chain has TRBV19 and TRBJ2-5; 8 bases fit TRBD2. The V gene end was trimmed by 7 bases and the J gene end by 5 bases; junction bases not matched to a gene: 9. The CDR3 spans 14 residues. Germline values: CDR1 LNHDA, CDR2 SQIVND (reference sequence). The CDR3 spells CASNIGGAVETQYF. The CDR3, as DNA: TGTGCCAGTAATATCGGGGGGGCCGTTGAGACCCAGTACTTC.

This clonotype was counted many times. The chain recombines TRBV7-3 with TRBJ2-3; possibly TRBD2 for D (6 bases). The CDR3 contains 13 residues. The germline V gene encodes CDR1 SGHTA and CDR2 FQGTGA. Trimming took off 4 bases at V and 2 bases at J, with 7 bases between the two ends. In DNA, the CDR3 is TGTGCCAGCAGCTCGGGAGCCACAGATACGCAGTATTTT. It specifies CASSSGATDTQYF.

Only a few counts were recorded for this clonotype. The gene calls are TRBV27 and TRBJ1-5, with D unresolved. Trimming stripped 5 bases from V and 4 bases from J, with 12 bases between. The CDR3 is made up of 14 amino acids. Germline V gene lookup returns CDR1 MNHEY and CDR2 SMNVEV (reference sequence). CDR3 protein: CASSLGMENQPQHF. In DNA form, the CDR3 reads TGTGCCAGCAGTCTCGGAATGGAGAATCAGCCCCAGCATTTT.

The J gene is TRBJ1-2, the V gene TRBV6-1, with D possibly matching TRBD1 (6 bases). CDR3 length equals 12 residues. The germline CDR1 and CDR2 sequences are MNHNS and SASEGT. Between the trimmed V and J ends, which lost 9 bases and 4 bases, there was a span of 12 bases. The CDR3 region is CASDQGSYGYTF. As DNA, the CDR3 is TGTGCCAGTGACCAGGGGAGCTATGGCTACACCTTC.

Points on this clonotype: A clone one base away is much larger, so this may be a read error. V gene TRBV7-2 combines with J gene TRBJ2-5, with TRBD2 identical over 10 bases. Losses at the gene ends were 5 bases for V and 2 bases for J; bases not matched to a gene: 5. The germline V gene encodes CDR1 SGHTA and CDR2 FQGNSA. This CDR3 has 15 amino acids. This CDR3 reads CASSIGTSDQETQYF. The CDR3, as DNA: TGTGCCAGCAGCATTGGGACTAGCGATCAAGAGACCCAGTACTTC.

V and J are TRBV11-2 and TRBJ2-7; D ambiguous. CDR1 is SGHAT and CDR2 is FQNNGV in the germline V gene. V shed 1 base and J shed 5 bases, with 12 bases lying between them. The CDR3 length is 14 residues. The CDR3 loop is CASSLGGQVHEQYF. CDR3 bases: TGTGCCAGCAGCTTAGGTGGCCAAGTCCACGAGCAGTACTTC.

This clonotype was observed a single time. The V gene is TRBV7-9, the J gene TRBJ2-5; 8 bases are a match to TRBD1. The CDR3 is 14 residues long. Germline trimming cut 10 bases from V and 4 bases from J; bases unmatched to any gene: 11. CDR1 is SEHNR and CDR2 is FQNEAQ in the germline V gene (reference sequence). Written as DNA, the CDR3 is TGTGCCATCGCAGGGGGCGCGAGGGGAGAGACCCAGTACTTC. This sequence encodes CAIAGGARGETQYF.

V and J are TRBV11-2 and TRBJ2-1; 8 nucleotides match TRBD2. Per germline, CDR1 SGHAT and CDR2 FQNNGV. The V segment lost 7 bases and the J segment 5 bases; nucleotides outside the gene matches: 10. The CDR3 contains 15 residues. The CDR3 loop reads CASTPGGGGNNEQFF. The CDR3 DNA sequence: TGTGCCAGCACTCCGGGGGGGGGAGGCAACAATGAGCAGTTCTTC. The whole variable domain, filled in from reference TRBV11-2 and TRBJ2-1, reads EAGVAQSPRYKIIEKRQSVAFWCNPISGHATLYWYQQILGQGPKLLIQFQNNGVVDDSQLPKDRFSAERLKGVDSTLKIQPAKLEDSAVYLCASTPGGGGNNEQFFGPGTRLTVL.

CDR3 bases: TGTGCCAGCACCCGGGTTGACGCGGGGGGGCGCGGGGAGCTGTTTTTT. Translated: CASTRVDAGGRGELFF. V gene TRBV12-3 or TRBV12-4 combines with J gene TRBJ2-2, with 9 positions matching TRBD2. V was clipped by 7 bases and J by 7 bases; unmatched bases: 13. The CDR3 sequence is 16 residues long.

The rearrangement links TRBV12-3 or TRBV12-4 to TRBJ1-3, with 9 bases matching TRBD1. The CDR3 sequence is 13 residues long. V was clipped by 9 bases and J by 3 bases; unmatched bases: 3. The CDR3: CARMDRGGNTIYF. For the CDR3, the DNA is TGTGCCAGAATGGACAGGGGTGGAAACACCATATATTTT.

This clonotype has just a few counts. The chain combines TRBV6-1 with TRBJ2-2; TRBD1 aligns across 8 bases. The V and J ends lost 10 bases and 2 bases, in that order; junction bases with no gene match: 6. CDR3 length: 14 residues. Per germline, CDR1 MNHNS and CDR2 SASEGT. The CDR3 DNA follows: TGTGCCACCCTGGGACAGGAAAACACCGGGGAGCTGTTTTTT. Its translation: CATLGQENTGELFF.

The genes are TRBV20-1 and TRBJ2-1, with 8 nucleotides matching TRBD1. The CDR3 has 14 residues. Trimming removed 5 bases from V and 3 bases from J; junction bases left unmatched: 6. The germline gives CDR1 DFQATT, CDR2 SNEGSKA (reference sequence). The CDR3 reads CSAPRQGYYNEQFF. CDR3 DNA sequence: TGCAGTGCTCCAAGACAGGGGTACTACAATGAGCAGTTCTTC.

The chain links TRBV9 to TRBJ1-1; no firm D call. This CDR3 has 15 amino acids. Deletions cut 0 bases from V and 4 bases from J, with 13 bases between. Per the germline V gene, CDR1 is SGDLS and CDR2 is YYNGEE. Here the CDR3 DNA reads TGTGCCAGCAGCGTAGCTCGAGGATCGAGCACTGAAGCTTTCTTT. It is translated as CASSVARGSSTEAFF.

This clonotype was recorded a few times. The V call is TRBV12-3 or TRBV12-4, the J call TRBJ1-3, with D unclear. V was cut by 7 bases and J by 0 bases, with 16 bases left in between. The CDR3 extends over 16 amino acids. CDR3 sequence reads: CASKSPGGGSGNTIYF. Here the CDR3 DNA reads TGTGCCAGCAAATCCCCAGGCGGTGGCTCTGGAAACACCATATATTTT.

This chain uses TRBV27 with TRBJ2-5; TRBD2 is a possible D gene (6 bases). Trimming removed 0 bases at V and 5 bases at J, with 10 bases between. The CDR3 loop spans 14 amino acids. From germline, CDR1 is MNHEY and CDR2 SMNVEV (reference sequence). The CDR3 DNA follows: TGTGCCAGCAGTTTATCCACGGGAGTGGAGACCCAGTACTTC. As protein: CASSLSTGVETQYF.

Ten or more counts support this clonotype. The V and J genes are TRBV7-6 and TRBJ1-3, with D perhaps TRBD1 (6 bases). Germline V CDR1 and CDR2: SGHVS, FNYEAQ. V lost 5 bases and J lost 2, with 7 bases in between. CDR3 size: 13 residues. CDR3 nucleotides: TGTGCCAGCAGCACAGGGACTGGAAACACCATATATTTT. Translating gives CASSTGTGNTIYF. Supplemented by reference TRBV7-6 and TRBJ1-3, the full variable domain reads GAGVSQSPRYKVTKRGQDVALRCDPISGHVSLYWYRQALGQGPEFLTYFNYEAQQDKSGLPNDRFSAERPEGSISTLTIQRTEQRDSAMYRCASSTGTGNTIYFGEGSWLTVV.

This clonotype has at least ten counts. The V and J genes are TRBV7-8 and TRBJ1-5; 7 bases fit TRBD1. The CDR3 spans 15 residues. The germline V gene encodes CDR1 SGHVS and CDR2 FQNEAQ. V lost 5 bases and J lost 1; bases outside the gene matches: 5. DNA for the CDR3: TGTGCCAGCAGCCTTTCACAGGGGAGCAATCAGCCCCAGCATTTT. Translated: CASSLSQGSNQPQHF.

This clonotype is a singleton in its sample. Here the CDR3 reads CASSVGGIITTRGENTEAFF. The CDR3 region has the DNA TGTGCCAGCAGCGTAGGTGGGATCATTACGACCCGGGGCGAGAACACTGAAGCTTTCTTT. V gene TRBV9 combines with J gene TRBJ1-1; a weak D match, TRBD1 (5 bases). V lost 0 bases and J lost 1, with 25 bases in between. Germline CDR1 reads SGDLS; CDR2 reads YYNGEE. The CDR3 totals 20 residues.